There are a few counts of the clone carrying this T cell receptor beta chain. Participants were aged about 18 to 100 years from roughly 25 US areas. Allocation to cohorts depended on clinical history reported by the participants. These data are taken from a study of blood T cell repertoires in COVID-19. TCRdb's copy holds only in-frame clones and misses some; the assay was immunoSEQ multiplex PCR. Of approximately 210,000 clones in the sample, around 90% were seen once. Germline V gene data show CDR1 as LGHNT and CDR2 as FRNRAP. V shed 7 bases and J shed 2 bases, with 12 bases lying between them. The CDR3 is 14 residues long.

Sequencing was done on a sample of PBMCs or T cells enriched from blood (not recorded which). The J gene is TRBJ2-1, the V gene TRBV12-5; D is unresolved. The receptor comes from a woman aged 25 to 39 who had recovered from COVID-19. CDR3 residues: CASANVNTYNEQFF. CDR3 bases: TGTGCTAGTGCTAACGTGAATACCTACAATGAGCAGTTCTTC.